This is a list of T cell receptor beta chains from one sample in a study of radiotherapy plus CTLA-4 blockade in lung cancer. TCRdb keeps only in-frame clones here, not all; method: immunoSEQ multiplex PCR. The data hold 55,000 to 65,000 clones, with over 70% observed a single time. The sequencing used peripheral blood, collected from a patient treated with radiotherapy plus ipilimumab. The source of these receptors is a human donor with non-small cell lung cancer who had a partial response to radiotherapy plus ipilimumab. CDR3s include the opening cysteine and the closing phenylalanine or tryptophan. Each record gives: D gene, clone size, J gene, V gene, CDR3 DNA, CDR3 protein. A D gene is named only where the DNA matches it firmly. Expanded clones are given a class, and other clones once, few, many or no size at all.

>TRBD1|few|TRBJ2-3|TRBV7-2
TGTGCCAGCAGCTCCGACAGGGGGCAGACAGATACGCAGTATTTT
CASSSDRGQTDTQYF
>TRBD1|-|TRBJ1-1|TRBV6-1
TGTGCCAGTTGGGACAGGGTCAACACTGAAGCTTTCTTT
CASWDRVNTEAFF
>-|-|TRBJ2-2|TRBV5-6
TGTGCCAGCAGTAAGACGGGGATAAACACCGGGGAGCTGTTTTTT
CASSKTGINTGELFF
>-|once|TRBJ2-1|TRBV9
TGTGCCAGCAGCCCCCCTAAAAGGGGGGGGCACAATGAGCAGTTCTTC
CASSPPKRGGHNEQFF
>TRBD1|-|TRBJ2-1|TRBV10-3
TGTGCCATCAGCGGACAGGGCTCCTACAATGAGCAGTTCTTC
CAISGQGSYNEQFF
>TRBD2|-|TRBJ2-4|TRBV10-1
TGCGCCAGCAGTGAGTCAGCGGGGGGAAAAAACATTCAGTACTTC
CASSESAGGKNIQYF
>TRBD1|-|TRBJ1-2|TRBV5-4
TGTGCCGGCAGCCCCGGGACAGGGGGCGCAGGGTATGGCTACACCTTC
CAGSPGTGGAGYGYTF
>TRBD1|-|TRBJ1-5|TRBV19
TGTGCCAGTAGCAACGACAGGGGGCGAAATCAGCCCCAGCATTTT
CASSNDRGRNQPQHF
>-|-|TRBJ2-3|TRBV5-4
TGTGCCAGCAGCCGTGGACTACCACTCGGCACAGATACGCAGTATTTT
CASSRGLPLGTDTQYF
>-|-|TRBJ1-2|TRBV9
TGTGCCAGCAGCGTCGGGGACACCTATGGCTACACCTTC
CASSVGDTYGYTF
>-|-|TRBJ1-6|TRBV28
TGTGCCAGTCTGGACTTGGAGGCCTCACCCCTCCACTTT
CASLDLEASPLHF
>-|-|TRBJ1-1|TRBV19
TGTGCCAGTAGGAGGGGGAAGATGAACACTGAAGCTTTCTTT
CASRRGKMNTEAFF
>-|-|TRBJ2-7|TRBV5-6
TGTGCCAGCAGCGACGGGGGCTACGAGCAGTACTTC
CASSDGGYEQYF
>-|-|TRBJ1-2|TRBV6-1
TGTGCCAGCAGTGAAGAGGTGACAGCTTCCATGGATGGCTACACCTTC
CASSEEVTASMDGYTF
>-|-|TRBJ1-4|TRBV7-7
TGTGCCAGCAGCTTAGGAGGTTCAACTAATGAAAAACTGTTTTTT
CASSLGGSTNEKLFF
>-|-|TRBJ1-1|TRBV2
TGTGCCAGCAGCCCGGGACAGAACACTGAAGCTTTCTTT
CASSPGQNTEAFF
>-|-|TRBJ1-2|TRBV7-3
TGTGCCAGCAGCTTAATAGGGGCTGATCGACGGGGCTACACCTTC
CASSLIGADRRGYTF
>TRBD1|-|TRBJ2-7|TRBV14
TGTGCCAGCAGCCCCCCGGGACAGGGGGCGCAGTACGAGCAGTACTTC
CASSPPGQGAQYEQYF
>TRBD1|-|TRBJ1-1|TRBV6-6
TGTGCCAGCAGCCCCCGGACAGGGGACACTGAAGCTTTCTTT
CASSPRTGDTEAFF
>-|-|TRBJ1-6|TRBV9
TGTGCCAGCAGCGTAGGCAGGGATTCACCCCTCCACTTT
CASSVGRDSPLHF
>-|-|TRBJ2-5|TRBV27
TGTGCCAGCAGTTTGGGGGCTTGGGAGACCCAGTACTTC
CASSLGAWETQYF
>TRBD1|-|TRBJ2-5|TRBV4-1
TGCGCCAGCAGCCAAGGTTCGGGACAGTCGAGCCAAGAGACCCAGTACTTC
CASSQGSGQSSQETQYF
>-|-|TRBJ1-6|TRBV6-5
TGTGCCAGCAGTCCCCAGGCAGGGGCAAATTCACCCCTCCACTTT
CASSPQAGANSPLHF
>TRBD1|-|TRBJ2-7|TRBV19
TGTGCCAGTGGTACCGGGACAGGGGGCTACGAGCAGTACTTC
CASGTGTGGYEQYF
>TRBD2|once|TRBJ2-3|TRBV4-2
TGTGCCAGCAGCCTAAATAGCGGGGGGGCCGGAGATACGCAGTATTTT
CASSLNSGGAGDTQYF
>TRBD2|-|TRBJ2-3|TRBV29-1
TGCAGCGTTGCGAGGACTAGCGGGACAGATACGCAGTATTTT
CSVARTSGTDTQYF
>-|-|TRBJ1-5|TRBV4-1
TGCGCCAGCAGCCAAGTTGTCTTTAGCAATCAGCCCCAGCATTTT
CASSQVVFSNQPQHF
>TRBD2|few|TRBJ2-5|TRBV6-5
TGTGCCAGCAGCCTGACTAGCGGGGAGCGTAAGACCCAGTACTTC
CASSLTSGERKTQYF
>-|-|TRBJ1-5|TRBV7-9
TGTGCCAGCAGCCCGGTAGGAGAGAGCAATCAGCCCCAGCATTTT
CASSPVGESNQPQHF
>-|-|TRBJ1-1|TRBV29-1
TGCAGCGTTGAACGGGGTAGCACTGAAGCTTTCTTT
CSVERGSTEAFF
>-|few|TRBJ2-7|TRBV4-3
TGCGCCAGCAGCTATGGACAGGAGGGTGCCTACGAGCAGTACTTC
CASSYGQEGAYEQYF
>TRBD1|once|TRBJ2-7|TRBV5-4
TGTGCCAGCAGCTGGGACAGGGACGACTACGAGCAGTACTTC
CASSWDRDDYEQYF
>-|-|TRBJ1-5|TRBV19
TGTGCCAGTAGTAATACATTAACCATGCCCCAGCATTTT
CASSNTLTMPQHF
>-|-|TRBJ2-1|TRBV15
TGTGCCACCAGCAGAGGGGGCAGTTCCCTTTACAATGAGCAGTTCTTC
CATSRGGSSLYNEQFF
>TRBD1|-|TRBJ2-3|TRBV7-3
TGTGCCAGCAGCTTGGGGACAGGGGATGGTGGCGGTACGCAGTATTTT
CASSLGTGDGGGTQYF
>TRBD2|-|TRBJ2-1|TRBV7-9
TGTGCCAGCAGTACTAGCGGGGAGGGAAATGAGCAGTTCTTC
CASSTSGEGNEQFF
>TRBD1|-|TRBJ1-1|TRBV29-1
TGCAGCGTCGGACAGGGCGCTGAAGCTTTCTTT
CSVGQGAEAFF
>TRBD2|few|TRBJ2-1|TRBV5-6
TGTGCCAGCAGCGTGAGAAGGACGGGAGCGGGGGAGCAGTTCTTC
CASSVRRTGAGEQFF
>-|-|TRBJ1-1|TRBV14
TGTGCCAGCAGCCATCCCCCCCAGGGGAACACTGAAGCTTTCTTT
CASSHPPQGNTEAFF
>TRBD2|-|TRBJ2-5|TRBV5-1
TGCGCCAGCAGCCCGGGACTACTCCAAGAGACCCAGTACTTC
CASSPGLLQETQYF
>TRBD1|-|TRBJ2-1|TRBV9
TGTGCCAGCAGCGTAGGTCTGATCGGGACAGCCTACAATGAGCAGTTCTTC
CASSVGLIGTAYNEQFF
>TRBD1|few|TRBJ2-7|TRBV6-1
TGTGCCAGCAGTTTGGGACAGGGGGGGTACGAGCAGTACTTC
CASSLGQGGYEQYF
>-|-|TRBJ2-7|TRBV5-1
TGCGCCAGCAGCCTCGACTTTTCCTACGAGCAGTACTTC
CASSLDFSYEQYF
>TRBD2|-|TRBJ2-3|TRBV5-4
TGTGCCAGCAGCTTGCTGTCTAGCGGGGGAGATACGCAGTATTTT
CASSLLSSGGDTQYF
>TRBD1|-|TRBJ1-4|TRBV29-1
TGCAGCGCCGGAGGAGACAGGGCACTGTTTTTT
CSAGGDRALFF
>-|-|TRBJ1-6|TRBV19
TGTGCCAGTAAGTCCCAGGGCCAGGATAATTCACCCCTCCACTTT
CASKSQGQDNSPLHF
>TRBD1|-|TRBJ2-7|TRBV7-2
TGTGCCAGCAATTTCAGGGGGCCTAGTTACGAGCAGTACTTC
CASNFRGPSYEQYF
>TRBD2|-|TRBJ2-1|TRBV11-3
TGTGCCAGCAGCCTCGGGGGGGGCGGTGAGCAGTTCTTC
CASSLGGGGEQFF
>-|-|TRBJ2-7|TRBV6-5
TGTGCCAGCGACCGGGGGGGACAGGGTTACGAGCAGTACTTC
CASDRGGQGYEQYF
>-|-|TRBJ2-7|TRBV19
TGTGCCAGTAGTTCTCCGGACAGCGGTACCTACGAGCAGTACTTC
CASSSPDSGTYEQYF
>TRBD1|-|TRBJ1-2|TRBV4-1
TGCGCCAGCAGCCAGTTGTTGGGGACAGGGGGCTATGGCTACACCTTC
CASSQLLGTGGYGYTF
>TRBD1|-|TRBJ2-5|TRBV19
TGTGCCAGTAGGGTGCCGGGACAGGGAAAGGAGACCCAGTACTTC
CASRVPGQGKETQYF
>TRBD1|few|TRBJ1-2|TRBV5-1
TGCGCCAGCAGCCTCGGACAGGGAAACTATGGCTACACCTTC
CASSLGQGNYGYTF
>TRBD2|-|TRBJ2-1|TRBV10-1
TGCGCCACCCGGGGGGGCCCGTCCTACAATGAGCAGTTCTTC
CATRGGPSYNEQFF
>-|-|TRBJ2-5|TRBV5-6
TGTGCCAGCAGCTTGGGCAGCCAAGAGACCCAGTACTTC
CASSLGSQETQYF